This T cell receptor beta chain was profiled in a study of cytomegalovirus exposure and HLA in healthy donors. Worth noting for this clone: The target antigen is unknown.

TCRdb's table, derived via immunoSEQ multiplex PCR, lists solely in-frame clones and lacks some. The data hold some 170,000 clones, with 86% observed a single time. Germline CDR1 SNHLY, CDR2 FYNNEI. The trim removed 5 bases at V and 0 bases at J, leaving 8 bases unmatched. This CDR3 spans 16 amino acids. General study points: There were a few CMV-associated chains whose specificity for CMV antigens was confirmed in vitro.

The genes are TRBV2 and TRBJ1-1, with 8 bases identical to TRBD1. The receptor was isolated from a man aged 25-40 years in good health and CMV-seropositive. The source material was PBMCs. CDR3 sequence reads: CASSWTGWILNTEAFF. The CDR3 DNA reads TGTGCCAGCAGTTGGACAGGGTGGATTTTGAACACTGAAGCTTTCTTT.